This entry lists 11 T cell receptor beta chains sequenced from one sample in a study of CD8 T cells in Susac syndrome. Random hexamers were used to reverse transcribe the RNA input (about 0.5 to 1 ug). TCRdb reprocessed the immunoSEQ multiplex PCR reads with MiXCR, giving one entry per CDR3 protein. The sample has about 400,000 distinct CDR3 sequences, approximately 85% seen once. Sequencing input: CD8+ T cells from PBMCs. The receptors come from a human donor with multiple sclerosis.

This clonotype was seen only once. V gene TRBV27 combines with J gene TRBJ2-7; D ambiguous. The ends were cut back, 3 bases at V and 1 base at J, with 10 bases in the middle. The CDR3 covers 14 residues. Per germline, CDR1 MNHEY and CDR2 SMNVEV (reference sequence). CDR3 amino acids: CASSFNGVSYEQYF. In nucleotides, the CDR3 is TGTGCCAGCAGTTTTAATGGCGTATCCTACGAGCAGTACTTC.

CDR3 DNA: TGTGCCAGCAGTTACTCGGGACAGAACAATCAGCCCCAGCATTTT. Its protein is CASSYSGQNNQPQHF. J is TRBJ1-5 and V is TRBV6-5; 7 bases are shared with TRBD1. Germline trimming cut 0 bases from V and 3 bases from J; bases unmatched to any gene: 2. CDR3 length: 15 residues. Germline CDR1 reads MNHEY; CDR2 reads SVGAGI.

This chain connects TRBV6-2 or TRBV6-3 to TRBJ2-5; perhaps TRBD2 as D (6 bases). The CDR3 is 11 amino acids. CDR1 and CDR2 (germline): MNHEY, SVGEGT. Deletions cut 7 bases from V and 5 bases from J, with 8 bases between. This CDR3 is CASTGSETQYF. The CDR3 DNA is TGTGCCAGCACCGGGAGCGAGACCCAGTACTTC.

The CDR3 coding sequence is TGTGCCAGCACCCGAGGGGCCGAGCAGTACTTC. As protein: CASTRGAEQYF. The gene calls are TRBV2 and TRBJ2-7; D may be TRBD1 or TRBD2 (5 bases each). Germline-derived CDR1 and CDR2 are SNHLY and FYNNEI. CDR3 length: 11 residues. The V end was cut by 7 bases, the J end by 6 bases, with 10 bases between.

The chain combines TRBV11-2 with TRBJ2-5, with TRBD2 matching 13 bases. The J segment lost 4 bases and the V segment lost 5 bases, leaving 16 bases of the junction unmatched. CDR1 is SGHAT and CDR2 is FQNNGV in the germline V gene. This CDR3 comprises 19 residues. In DNA form, the CDR3 reads TGTGCCAGCAGCCCCATAGCCCTTACTAGCGGGAGGGCTGGAGAGACCCAGTACTTC. This sequence encodes CASSPIALTSGRAGETQYF.

The V gene is TRBV13, the J gene TRBJ2-1, with D perhaps given as TRBD1 or TRBD2 (5 bases each). Germline CDR1 is PRHDT and CDR2 is FYEKMQ (reference sequence). V was pared by 2 bases and J by 3 bases, with 11 bases between. The CDR3 length is 15 residues. CDR3 nucleotides: TGTGCCAGCAGCTTACAGGGACCCGTCTACAATGAGCAGTTCTTC. Residues: CASSLQGPVYNEQFF.

The genes are TRBV5-1 and TRBJ2-7; TRBD2 matches at 10 bases. The J segment lost 0 bases and the V segment lost 5 bases, leaving 14 bases of the junction unmatched. CDR1 SGHRS and CDR2 YFSETQ come from the germline V gene. The CDR3 extends over 18 amino acids. The DNA for the CDR3 is TGCGCCAGCAGTTATTTTGGACTAGCGGAACACAGCTCCTACGAGCAGTACTTC. Protein: CASSYFGLAEHSSYEQYF.

The chain uses TRBV20-1 and TRBJ2-3; 9 nucleotides line up with TRBD2. The germline V gene has CDR1 DFQATT and CDR2 SNEGSKA (reference sequence). There are 16 residues in the CDR3. J was trimmed by 2 bases and V by 0 bases; bases with no gene match: 6. The CDR3 sequence is CSARDQSGGLTDTQYF. In nucleotides, the CDR3 is TGCAGTGCTAGAGATCAAAGCGGGGGGCTCACAGATACGCAGTATTTT.

The genes are TRBV6-1 and TRBJ1-5; possibly TRBD1 for D (5 bases). CDR3 length: 13 residues. Trimming took off 9 bases at V and 4 bases at J, with 13 bases between the two ends. Per germline, CDR1 MNHNS and CDR2 SASEGT. This chain's CDR3 is CASGGYVNQPQHF. Here the CDR3 DNA reads TGTGCCAGTGGGGGGTATGTGAATCAGCCCCAGCATTTT.

This clonotype has just one count. This sequence joins TRBV5-1 and TRBJ2-7; D is unclear. Germline loops: CDR1 SGHRS, CDR2 YFSETQ. This CDR3 comprises 14 residues. Deletions cut 4 bases from V and 2 bases from J, with 13 bases between. CDR3: CASSPEVRPYEQYF. The CDR3 region has the DNA TGCGCCAGCAGCCCCGAGGTGCGGCCCTACGAGCAGTACTTC.

The table lists this clonotype with a count of one. The chain has TRBV10-3 and TRBJ2-7; D uncertain. CDR3 length equals 13 residues. The germline CDR1 and CDR2 sequences are ENHRY and SYGVKD. With 2 bases removed from V and 1 base from J, the gap between germline ends came to 6 bases. CDR3 sequence reads: CAISEPESYEQYF. Here the CDR3 DNA reads TGTGCCATCAGTGAGCCAGAATCCTACGAGCAGTACTTC.